This T cell receptor (beta chain) emerged from a study of T cells expressing NK-cell markers. Study overall: The sequencing cohort of eight donors included seven HCMV-seropositive individuals and one seronegative individual. Study-wide findings and caveats: Questions lingered over whether expanded NKG2C+ T cell clones were HCMV-specific. As a fraction of CD8+ T cells, dominant NKG2C+ clonotypes reached about 1.0-7.5% in six or seven donors. These clonotypes, the leaders elsewhere, also led the CD3+CD56-NKG2C+ fraction in several donors.

Reanalyzing the 5' RACE reads, TCRdb keeps one entry per CDR3 protein, without DNA. The sample totals 450,000 to 600,000 distinct CDR3 sequences; its top ten clones hold approximately 3.5%. Of note for this clonotype: Its antigen is as yet unknown.

Germline V CDR1 and CDR2: KGHSH, LQKENI. This CDR3 has 16 residues. The TCR originated in a man aged 18-30 years in good health. Sequencing was carried out using blood T cells: a sorted CD56 or NKG2C T cell subset, CD4+ or CD8+ T cells, or bulk PBMC T cells (not recorded which). The chain joins TRBV18 to TRBJ2-5; TCRdb's assignment of TRBD1 cannot be checked, as there is no DNA. This CDR3 is CASSPTFGQSQGTQYF.